Listed below are T cell receptor beta chains from one sample, sequenced in a study of blood T cell repertoires in COVID-19. The assay was immunoSEQ multiplex PCR, and TCRdb's table has in-frame clones only and misses some. The table has 60,000 to 85,000 clones, around 70% seen once. The sample comprised peripheral blood. Receptors originate from a man between 65 and 80 years old with acute or convalescent COVID-19. CDR3s include the opening cysteine and the closing phenylalanine or tryptophan. Fields, in order: clone size, V gene, D gene, J gene, CDR3 protein, CDR3 DNA. A D gene is named only where the DNA matches it firmly. Rows give clone size only sometimes, using once, few, many, or a class for an expanded clone.

.,TRBV25-1,TRBD1,TRBJ1-1,CASSGFSARTGRVSEAFF,TGTGCCAGCAGTGGATTCTCCGCCCGGACAGGGAGAGTGAGTGAAGCTTTCTTT
.,TRBV9,.,TRBJ1-4,CASSVGPGSTLFF,TGTGCCAGCAGCGTAGGTCCAGGGTCCACCCTGTTTTTT
.,TRBV2,.,TRBJ1-1,CASSPILLTANTEAFF,TGTGCCAGCAGTCCTATTCTATTGACAGCGAACACTGAAGCTTTCTTT
.,TRBV6-5,TRBD1,TRBJ2-3,CASSYLDRGTQYF,TGTGCCAGCAGTTACCTGGACAGGGGTACGCAGTATTTT
.,TRBV7-3,TRBD1,TRBJ1-3,CASSSDRGNTIYF,TGTGCCAGCAGCTCGGACAGGGGAAACACCATATATTTT
.,TRBV5-6,TRBD2,TRBJ2-5,CASSLGPGGRQETQYF,TGTGCCAGCAGCTTGGGTCCGGGAGGGCGCCAAGAGACCCAGTACTTC
.,TRBV12-3/TRBV12-4,.,TRBJ2-1,CASSSFNEQFF,TGTGCCAGCAGTTCTTTCAATGAGCAGTTCTTC
.,TRBV7-2,TRBD2,TRBJ2-7,CASSLAGFSGSKGYF,TGTGCCAGCAGCTTAGCGGGTTTTAGCGGGTCCAAGGGATACTTC
.,TRBV18,.,TRBJ2-1,CASSPVDRYNEQFF,TGTGCCAGCTCACCAGTTGACAGGTACAATGAGCAGTTCTTC
.,TRBV4-1,TRBD1,TRBJ2-2,CASSQDRPWPGQGLTGELFF,TGCGCCAGCAGCCAAGATCGACCCTGGCCGGGACAGGGTTTGACCGGGGAGCTGTTTTTT
.,TRBV4-1,.,TRBJ2-3,CASSQGEGTDTQYF,TGCGCCAGCAGCCAAGGGGAGGGCACAGATACGCAGTATTTT
few,TRBV19,TRBD1,TRBJ1-1,CASAEGAANTEAFF,TGTGCCAGTGCTGAGGGGGCGGCGAACACTGAAGCTTTCTTT
.,TRBV4-2,TRBD2,TRBJ2-1,CASTQELAGDNEQFF,TGTGCCAGCACCCAGGAGCTAGCGGGAGACAATGAGCAGTTCTTC
.,TRBV15,.,TRBJ1-1,CATSRFLEPYTEAFF,TGTGCCACCAGCAGGTTCCTGGAGCCCTACACTGAAGCTTTCTTT
.,TRBV6-5,TRBD2,TRBJ2-5,CASSILAGVGETQYF,TGTGCCAGCAGTATTCTAGCGGGAGTGGGCGAGACCCAGTACTTC
.,TRBV3-1/TRBV3-2,TRBD2,TRBJ2-1,CASGSIGQAPLAGGPRMANEQFF,TGTGCCAGCGGAAGCATAGGACAAGCTCCACTAGCGGGAGGGCCGCGGATGGCCAATGAGCAGTTCTTC
.,TRBV3-1/TRBV3-2,TRBD2,TRBJ2-1,CASSQDASGRWDEQFF,TGTGCCAGCAGCCAAGACGCCAGCGGGAGGTGGGATGAGCAGTTCTTC
.,TRBV19,.,TRBJ2-2,CASSTVTSPPRGELFF,TGTGCCAGTAGTACGGTGACTAGTCCCCCACGTGGGGAGCTGTTTTTT
.,TRBV6-5,TRBD1,TRBJ2-7,CASSRTGSSYEQYF,TGTGCCAGCAGCCGGACAGGTAGCTCCTACGAGCAGTACTTC
.,TRBV6-5,.,TRBJ2-1,CASSSASEGEQFF,TGTGCCAGCAGCTCAGCTAGCGAGGGTGAGCAGTTCTTC
.,TRBV5-6,.,TRBJ1-2,CASSLVSELYGYTF,TGTGCCAGCAGCTTAGTCAGCGAACTCTATGGCTACACCTTC
.,TRBV4-2,.,TRBJ2-1,CASSRSDGVNEQFF,TGTGCCAGCAGCCGTAGCGACGGAGTTAATGAGCAGTTCTTC
.,TRBV7-2,TRBD2,TRBJ2-7,CASSPLAGGPLGSAEQYF,TGTGCCAGCAGCCCCTTAGCGGGAGGGCCGTTGGGTTCGGCCGAGCAGTACTTC
.,TRBV5-4,TRBD1,TRBJ2-7,CASSGKTGGPYEQYF,TGTGCCAGCAGCGGAAAGACAGGGGGTCCCTACGAGCAGTACTTC
.,TRBV18,TRBD1,TRBJ1-1,CASSPRQGEVTEAFF,TGTGCCAGCTCACCGCGACAGGGGGAGGTCACTGAAGCTTTCTTT
.,TRBV3-1/TRBV3-2,TRBD1,TRBJ1-6,CASSFTGGSNSPLHF,TGTGCCAGCAGCTTCACAGGGGGCTCTAATTCACCCCTCCACTTT
.,TRBV28,TRBD2,TRBJ2-1,CASSILSGTSGEQFF,TGTGCCAGCAGTATCCTCTCCGGGACTAGCGGTGAGCAGTTCTTC
.,TRBV7-8,TRBD2,TRBJ2-7,CASSFPPGQKTSGSSYEQYF,TGTGCCAGCAGCTTCCCCCCGGGACAGAAGACTAGCGGAAGCTCCTACGAGCAGTACTTC
.,TRBV4-1,TRBD2,TRBJ2-1,CASSQVLAGYNEQFF,TGCGCCAGCAGCCAAGTCCTAGCGGGATACAATGAGCAGTTCTTC
.,TRBV19,TRBD1,TRBJ1-2,CASWGTGGQDDYGYTF,TGTGCCAGTTGGGGAACAGGGGGTCAAGACGACTATGGCTACACCTTC
.,TRBV6-2/TRBV6-3,TRBD1,TRBJ1-1,CASGPYGTVLTNTEAFF,TGTGCCAGCGGCCCCTATGGGACAGTACTTACGAACACTGAAGCTTTCTTT
.,TRBV5-6,TRBD1,TRBJ1-4,CASSSGQVREKLFF,TGTGCCAGCAGCTCTGGACAGGTCAGGGAAAAACTGTTTTTT
.,TRBV5-4,TRBD1,TRBJ1-1,CASSLPGQPNTEAFF,TGTGCCAGCAGTTTACCGGGACAGCCGAACACTGAAGCTTTCTTT
.,TRBV5-1,TRBD2,TRBJ2-7,CASSLGTSGYEQYF,TGCGCCAGCAGCTTGGGGACTAGCGGTTACGAGCAGTACTTC
.,TRBV12-3/TRBV12-4,.,TRBJ2-1,CASSLVRGEQFF,TGTGCCAGCAGTTTAGTACGCGGTGAGCAGTTCTTC
.,TRBV28,.,TRBJ1-5,CASSPPLATNNQPQHF,TGTGCCAGCAGTCCCCCCCTAGCCACTAACAATCAGCCCCAGCATTTT
.,TRBV11-2,.,TRBJ1-2,CASSTYVSPTNYGYTF,TGTGCCAGCAGCACCTACGTCTCCCCAACTAACTATGGCTACACCTTC
.,TRBV6-2/TRBV6-3,.,TRBJ2-2,CASSNGDRPGELFF,TGTGCCAGCAGTAACGGAGACAGGCCCGGGGAGCTGTTTTTT
.,TRBV10-3,.,TRBJ2-1,CAISERLYNEQFF,TGTGCCATCAGTGAGCGACTTTACAATGAGCAGTTCTTC
.,TRBV29-1,.,TRBJ2-5,CSVSPNGYQETQYF,TGCAGCGTTTCGCCAAACGGGTACCAAGAGACCCAGTACTTC
.,TRBV27,.,TRBJ2-1,CASTTGGITYNEQFF,TGTGCCAGCACCACGGGCGGGATCACCTACAATGAGCAGTTCTTC
.,TRBV4-3,.,TRBJ1-4,CASRHTVTTNEKLFF,TGCGCCAGCAGGCACACAGTGACAACTAATGAAAAACTGTTTTTT
.,TRBV2,.,TRBJ1-4,CASRNSRSTNEKLFF,TGTGCCAGCAGGAACAGCAGATCAACTAATGAAAAACTGTTTTTT
.,TRBV13,TRBD1,TRBJ1-5,CASSSHPSQGASPNQPQHF,TGTGCCAGCAGTTCCCATCCCTCACAGGGGGCTTCCCCTAATCAGCCCCAGCATTTT
.,TRBV19,TRBD1,TRBJ1-2,CASATTAGTDYGYTF,TGTGCCAGTGCGACAACGGCGGGGACAGACTATGGCTACACCTTC
.,TRBV19,TRBD1,TRBJ2-7,CASSWTGGVQTYEQYF,TGTGCCAGTAGCTGGACAGGGGGCGTCCAGACCTACGAGCAGTACTTC
.,TRBV11-2,TRBD2,TRBJ2-5,CASSFFSGGVQETQYF,TGTGCCAGCAGCTTTTTTAGCGGGGGCGTCCAAGAGACCCAGTACTTC
.,TRBV7-8,TRBD2,TRBJ2-3,CASSLATSGSTDTQYF,TGTGCCAGCAGCTTAGCGACTAGCGGGAGCACAGATACGCAGTATTTT
.,TRBV5-1,.,TRBJ1-3,CASSLAGIGNTIYF,TGCGCCAGCAGCTTGGCGGGGATTGGAAACACCATATATTTT
.,TRBV5-1,.,TRBJ2-2,CASSLEGPTNTGELFF,TGCGCCAGCAGCTTGGAGGGGCCGACGAACACCGGGGAGCTGTTTTTT
.,TRBV10-1,.,TRBJ2-3,CASSESLQGTQYF,TGCGCCAGCAGTGAGAGTCTACAGGGTACGCAGTATTTT